What follows are 15 T cell receptor beta chains derived from one specimen sequenced in a study of shared clonotypes between healthy human individuals. Produced via immunoSEQ multiplex PCR; TCRdb's table is partial and in-frame only. The sample holds a few million clones, 90% to 95% seen once. The source material was naive CD4+ T cells sorted from blood. Noted subset: CD45RA+ positively selected. All receptors come from a man between 18 and 35 years old in good health.

The V and J genes are TRBV28 and TRBJ2-5; TRBD1 aligns across 12 bases. This CDR3 has 17 residues. Germline CDR1 MDHEN, CDR2 SYDVKM. J was trimmed by 5 bases and V by 3 bases; bases with no gene match: 10. In DNA, the CDR3 is TGTGCCAGCAGTTTTTCCGGGACAGGGGGCTTTAGGGAGACCCAGTACTTC. Translated, it gives CASSFSGTGGFRETQYF. Full variable domain (missing parts from reference TRBV28 and TRBJ2-5): DVKVTQSSRYLVKRTGEKVFLECVQDMDHENMFWYRQDPGLGLRLIYFSYDVKMKEKGDIPEGYSVSREKKERFSLILESASTNQTSMYLCASSFSGTGGFRETQYFGPGTRLLVL.

V is TRBV29-1 and J is TRBJ2-7, with 8 bases matching TRBD1. CDR1 is SQVTM and CDR2 is ANQGSEA in the germline V gene. The J segment lost 5 bases and the V segment lost 7 bases, leaving 7 bases of the junction unmatched. The CDR3 spans 12 residues. The CDR3 sequence is CSAGQGRHEQYF. The DNA for the CDR3 is TGCAGCGCCGGACAGGGAAGACACGAGCAGTACTTC.

The CDR3 DNA follows: TGTGCCAGCAGTGCATCTAGCGGGGGAAACGTGGAGACCCAGTACTTC. Encoded protein: CASSASSGGNVETQYF. The chain links TRBV25-1 to TRBJ2-5, with 10 bases aligning to TRBD2. CDR1 MGHDK and CDR2 SYGVNS come from the germline V gene. J gave up 5 bases and V 4 bases, and 10 bases lay outside the gene matches. The CDR3 is 16 residues long.

This clone was observed once. The chain employs TRBV11-2 and TRBJ1-4, with 8 bases fitting TRBD1. Germline V lookup: CDR1 SGHAT, CDR2 FQNNGV. The CDR3 consists of 14 residues. With 3 bases clipped from V and 6 bases from J, the junction kept 3 bases outside the gene matches. As DNA, the CDR3 is TGTGCCAGCAGCTTTGGACAGGGCCATGAAAAACTGTTTTTT. Translated, it gives CASSFGQGHEKLFF.

V is TRBV2 and J is TRBJ2-1; no clear D gene. The CDR3 runs 11 residues. The V gene lost 7 bases and the J gene lost 6 bases, with 7 bases spanning the gap. Germline CDR1 and CDR2: SNHLY and FYNNEI. CDR3 sequence reads: CASNRLNEQFF. CDR3 coding DNA: TGTGCCAGCAACCGACTCAATGAGCAGTTCTTC.

The CDR3 DNA reads TGTGCCATCAGTGAGGGAGCAGGGAGAACTGAAGCTTTCTTT. Amino acids: CAISEGAGRTEAFF. This rearrangement joins TRBV10-3 to TRBJ1-1, with a weak D call TRBD1 (5 bases). Germline V CDR1 and CDR2: ENHRY, SYGVKD. The CDR3 covers 14 residues. The germline V and J ends were trimmed by 2 bases and 5 bases, with 12 bases remaining between them.

This chain connects TRBV2 to TRBJ2-1, with D possibly TRBD2 on 6 matching bases. CDR3 size: 16 residues. The V end was cut by 4 bases, the J end by 0 bases, with 13 bases between. The V gene's germline CDR1 is SNHLY and CDR2 FYNNEI. The CDR3 spells CASSGGGRGSYNEQFF. CDR3 DNA sequence: TGTGCCAGCAGTGGGGGTGGGCGGGGCTCCTACAATGAGCAGTTCTTC.

Points on this clone: Other DNA sequences from this sample encode an identical CDR3 as well. This chain links TRBV4-2 with TRBJ2-7; D remains unclear. The CDR3 is made up of 15 amino acids. V was shortened by 0 bases and J by 0 bases, with 9 bases between the two germline ends. Germline lookup yields CDR1 LGHNA and CDR2 YNFKEQ. The CDR3 DNA follows: TGTGCCAGCAGCCAAGATCTTACCAGCTCCTACGAGCAGTACTTC. This encodes CASSQDLTSSYEQYF.

The chain uses TRBV10-3 and TRBJ2-2, with TRBD2 matching 7 bases. The germline V gene encodes CDR1 ENHRY and CDR2 SYGVKD. V shed 5 bases and J 8 bases; nucleotides not matched to a gene: 2. CDR3 size: 12 residues. The CDR3 DNA reads as TGTGCCATCAGTCCGGGACTAGGGGAGCTGTTTTTT. Translated: CAISPGLGELFF.

This clone was recorded once. The chain links TRBV14 to TRBJ2-5; D not certain. Trimming pared 2 bases from V and 5 bases from J, leaving 15 bases between. The CDR3 is 15 amino acids. Germline values: CDR1 SGHDN, CDR2 FVKESK. CDR3 sequence reads: CASSQMWEGWETQYF. In nucleotides, the CDR3 is TGTGCCAGCAGCCAAATGTGGGAAGGATGGGAGACCCAGTACTTC. The full variable domain, completed using reference TRBV14 and TRBJ2-5, is EAGVTQFPSHSVIEKGQTVTLRCDPISGHDNLYWYRRVMGKEIKFLLHFVKESKQDESGMPNNRFLAERTGGTYSTLKVQPAELEDSGVYFCASSQMWEGWETQYFGPGTRLLVL.

V is TRBV5-3 and J is TRBJ2-5; TRBD2 agrees at 12 bases. TRBV5-3 is designated an ORF whose function remains uncertain. The CDR3 sequence is 17 residues long. Germline trimming cut 1 base from V and 6 bases from J; bases unmatched to any gene: 10. CDR3 region: CARSLRLAGGERKTQYF. The DNA for the CDR3 is TGTGCCAGAAGCTTGAGGCTAGCGGGGGGGGAGAGGAAGACCCAGTACTTC.

The rearrangement uses TRBV5-1 and TRBJ2-1; the match to TRBD1 covers 11 bases. This CDR3 has 14 amino acids. V dropped 4 bases and J dropped 9; count of bases not matched to a gene: 6. Germline lookup yields CDR1 SGHRS and CDR2 YFSETQ. CDR3 sequence (DNA): TGCGCCAGCAGCCCGGGACAGGGGGATCTTGAGCAGTTCTTC. Translating it yields CASSPGQGDLEQFF.

Details on this clone: Different DNA sequences within this sample yield the same CDR3. The J gene is TRBJ2-7, the V gene TRBV5-6; 10 bases map to TRBD2. Germline V lookup: CDR1 SGHDT, CDR2 YYEEEE. The CDR3 is made up of 14 amino acids. The junction had 6 bases not matched to a gene; V was cut back by 3 bases and J by 6 bases. The CDR3 protein is CASSYRLAGSEQYF. The DNA for the CDR3 is TGTGCCAGCAGCTACAGACTAGCGGGTAGCGAGCAGTACTTC.

The chain has TRBV6-1 and TRBJ2-5, with D possibly being TRBD1 or TRBD2 (5 bases each). The CDR3 is 16 amino acids. V dropped 2 bases and J dropped 5 bases, with 18 bases sitting between them. Germline V CDR1 and CDR2: MNHNS, SASEGT. The CDR3 sequence: CASSERWAGTAETQYF. The DNA for the CDR3 is TGTGCCAGCAGTGAAAGGTGGGCAGGGACCGCGGAGACCCAGTACTTC.

The chain combines TRBV6-1 with TRBJ2-7, with 9 bases fitting TRBD2. Germline V gives CDR1 MNHNS, CDR2 SASEGT. After removal of 0 bases from V and 4 bases from J, the junction contained 7 bases not matched to a gene. This CDR3 is built from 16 residues. Written as DNA, the CDR3 is TGTGCCAGCAGTGAAGCGCTTCTAGCGGGGAGGTACGAGCAGTACTTC. It specifies CASSEALLAGRYEQYF.